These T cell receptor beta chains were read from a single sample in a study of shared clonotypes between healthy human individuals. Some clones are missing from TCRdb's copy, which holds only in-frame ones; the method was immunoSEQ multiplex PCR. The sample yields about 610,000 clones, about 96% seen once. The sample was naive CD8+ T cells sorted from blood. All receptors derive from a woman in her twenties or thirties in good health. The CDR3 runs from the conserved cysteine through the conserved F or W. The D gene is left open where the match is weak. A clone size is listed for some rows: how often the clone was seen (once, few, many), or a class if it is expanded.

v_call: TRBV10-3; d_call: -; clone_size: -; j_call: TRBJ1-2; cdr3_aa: CAISEEVSYTF; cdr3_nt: TGTGCCATCAGTGAGGAGGTGAGCTACACCTTC
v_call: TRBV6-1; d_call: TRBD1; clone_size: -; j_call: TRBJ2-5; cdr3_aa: CASRDITGVDYF; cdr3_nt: TGTGCCAGCAGGGACATAACAGGGGTTGACTACTTC
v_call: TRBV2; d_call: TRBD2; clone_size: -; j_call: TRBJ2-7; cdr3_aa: CASSEAPGLAGEGQYF; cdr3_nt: TGTGCCAGCAGTGAAGCCCCGGGACTAGCGGGAGAGGGGCAGTACTTC
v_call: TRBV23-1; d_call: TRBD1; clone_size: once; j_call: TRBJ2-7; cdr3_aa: CASGRHRGVLYEQYF; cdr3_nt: TGCGCCAGCGGGCGTCACAGGGGAGTCCTCTACGAGCAGTACTTC
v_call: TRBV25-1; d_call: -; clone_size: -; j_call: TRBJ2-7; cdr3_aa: CASSPSEASYEQYF; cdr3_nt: TGTGCCAGCAGTCCCTCGGAGGCCTCCTACGAGCAGTACTTC
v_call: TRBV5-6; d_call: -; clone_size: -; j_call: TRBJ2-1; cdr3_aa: CASSNDGTRWNEQFF; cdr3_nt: TGTGCCAGCAGCAATGACGGGACGAGGTGGAATGAGCAGTTCTTC
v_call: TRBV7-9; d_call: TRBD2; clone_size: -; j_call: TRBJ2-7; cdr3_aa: CASSLGWREGTYEQYF; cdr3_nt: TGTGCCAGCAGCTTAGGGTGGCGGGAGGGCACCTACGAGCAGTACTTC
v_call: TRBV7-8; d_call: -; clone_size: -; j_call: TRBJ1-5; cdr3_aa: CASSQVVRAGNQPQHF; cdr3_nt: TGTGCCAGCAGCCAAGTCGTCAGGGCGGGCAATCAGCCCCAGCATTTT
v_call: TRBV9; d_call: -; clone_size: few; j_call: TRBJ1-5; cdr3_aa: CASSVYGGHQPQHF; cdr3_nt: TGTGCCAGCAGCGTATATGGGGGCCATCAGCCCCAGCATTTT
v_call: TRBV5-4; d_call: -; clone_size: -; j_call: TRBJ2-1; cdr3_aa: CASSLGLGNEQFF; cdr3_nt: TGTGCCAGCAGCTTGGGGCTCGGCAATGAGCAGTTCTTC
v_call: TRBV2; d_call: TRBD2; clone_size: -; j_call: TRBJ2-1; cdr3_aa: CASSGPGTSGRISEQFF; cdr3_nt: TGTGCCAGCAGCGGGCCCGGGACTAGCGGGAGGATTAGTGAGCAGTTCTTC
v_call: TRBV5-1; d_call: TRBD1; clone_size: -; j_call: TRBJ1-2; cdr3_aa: CASSLAWDRDYGYTF; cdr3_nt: TGCGCCAGCAGCTTGGCGTGGGACAGGGACTATGGCTACACCTTC
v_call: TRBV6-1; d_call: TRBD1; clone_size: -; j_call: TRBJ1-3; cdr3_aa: CASSEGLGTGGSRNTIYF; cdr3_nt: TGTGCCAGCAGTGAAGGACTGGGGACAGGGGGCTCGAGAAACACCATATATTTT
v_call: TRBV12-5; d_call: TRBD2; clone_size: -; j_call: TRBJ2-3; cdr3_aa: CASGLSLAGADTQYF; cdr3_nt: TGTGCTAGTGGTTTGTCCCTAGCGGGAGCAGATACGCAGTATTTT
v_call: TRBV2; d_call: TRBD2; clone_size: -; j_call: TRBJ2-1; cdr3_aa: CASSEGPGGRYNEQFF; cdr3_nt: TGTGCCAGCAGTGAGGGGCCCGGCGGGAGATACAATGAGCAGTTCTTC
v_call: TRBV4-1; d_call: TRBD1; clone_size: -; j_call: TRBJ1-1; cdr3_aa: CASSQDQVPQGAKNTEAFF; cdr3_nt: TGCGCCAGCAGCCAAGATCAGGTCCCCCAGGGGGCGAAGAACACTGAAGCTTTCTTT
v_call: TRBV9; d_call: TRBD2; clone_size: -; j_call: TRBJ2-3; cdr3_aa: CASSAGLAEITDTQYF; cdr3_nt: TGTGCCAGCAGCGCCGGACTAGCGGAGATCACAGATACGCAGTATTTT
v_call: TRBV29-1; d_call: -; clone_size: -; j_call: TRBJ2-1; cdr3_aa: CSVAAGLYNEQFF; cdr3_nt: TGCAGCGTTGCCGCGGGACTCTACAATGAGCAGTTCTTC
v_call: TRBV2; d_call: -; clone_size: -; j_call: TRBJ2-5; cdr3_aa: CASSVGETQYF; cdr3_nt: TGTGCCAGCAGTGTTGGGGAGACCCAGTACTTC
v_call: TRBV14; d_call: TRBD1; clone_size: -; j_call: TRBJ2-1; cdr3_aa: CASSHTLGQGLSNEQFF; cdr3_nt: TGTGCCAGCAGCCACACCCTGGGACAGGGGTTGAGCAATGAGCAGTTCTTC
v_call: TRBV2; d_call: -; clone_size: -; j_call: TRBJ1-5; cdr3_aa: CASSGWEINQPQHF; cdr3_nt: TGTGCCAGCAGTGGGTGGGAAATCAATCAGCCCCAGCATTTT
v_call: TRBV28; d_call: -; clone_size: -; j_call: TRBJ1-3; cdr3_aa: CASSFRRSSGNTIYF; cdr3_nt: TGTGCCAGCAGTTTTCGACGGAGCTCTGGAAACACCATATATTTT
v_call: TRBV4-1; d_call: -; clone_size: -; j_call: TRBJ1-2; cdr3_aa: CASSQPGTPDGPSYGYTF; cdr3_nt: TGCGCCAGCAGCCAACCAGGGACCCCTGACGGGCCGTCTTATGGCTACACCTTC
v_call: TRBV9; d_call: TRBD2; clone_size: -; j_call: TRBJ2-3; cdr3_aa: CASNFGGRGTDTQYF; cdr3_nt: TGTGCCAGCAACTTTGGCGGGAGGGGCACAGATACGCAGTATTTT
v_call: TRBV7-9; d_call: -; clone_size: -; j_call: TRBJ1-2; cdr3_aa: CASSLAGAAIGYTF; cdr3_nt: TGTGCCAGCAGCTTAGCCGGGGCTGCTATTGGCTACACCTTC
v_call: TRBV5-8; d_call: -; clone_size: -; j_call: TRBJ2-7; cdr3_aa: CASSLGGGYEQYF; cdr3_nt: TGTGCCAGCAGCTTGGGCGGAGGGTACGAGCAGTACTTC
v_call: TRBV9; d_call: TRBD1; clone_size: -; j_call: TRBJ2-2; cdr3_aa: CASSEDRGRTGELFF; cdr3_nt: TGTGCCAGCAGCGAGGACAGGGGGCGGACCGGGGAGCTGTTTTTT
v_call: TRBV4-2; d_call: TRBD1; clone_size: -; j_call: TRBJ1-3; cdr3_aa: CASSFSVQTGERGNTIYF; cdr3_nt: TGTGCCAGCAGCTTTTCGGTACAGACAGGGGAACGTGGAAACACCATATATTTT
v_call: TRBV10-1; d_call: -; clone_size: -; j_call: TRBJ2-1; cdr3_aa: CASSGVRGPGGTYNEQFF; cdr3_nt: TGCGCCAGCAGTGGGGTCCGGGGTCCTGGCGGAACCTACAATGAGCAGTTCTTC
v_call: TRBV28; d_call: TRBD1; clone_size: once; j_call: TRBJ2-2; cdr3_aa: CASNLQGDAGELFF; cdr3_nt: TGTGCCAGCAATCTACAGGGGGATGCCGGGGAGCTGTTTTTT
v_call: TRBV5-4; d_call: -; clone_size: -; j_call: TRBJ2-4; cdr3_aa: CASSWSGTKNIQYF; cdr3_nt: TGTGCCAGCAGCTGGAGCGGGACAAAAAACATTCAGTACTTC